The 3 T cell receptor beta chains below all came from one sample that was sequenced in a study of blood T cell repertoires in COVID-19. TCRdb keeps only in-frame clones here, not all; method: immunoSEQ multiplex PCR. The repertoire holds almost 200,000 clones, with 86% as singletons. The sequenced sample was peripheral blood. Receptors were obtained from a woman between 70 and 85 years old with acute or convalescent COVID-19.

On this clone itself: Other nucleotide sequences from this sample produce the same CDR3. The DNA for the CDR3 is TGCAGCGTTGTCACAGGGGTGAACACTGAAGCTTTCTTT. This encodes CSVVTGVNTEAFF. This rearrangement joins TRBV29-1 to TRBJ1-1, with TRBD1 identical over 7 bases. Germline CDR1 is SQVTM and CDR2 is ANQGSEA. The junction had 2 bases not matched to a gene; V was cut back by 4 bases and J by 0 bases. The CDR3 sequence is 13 residues long.

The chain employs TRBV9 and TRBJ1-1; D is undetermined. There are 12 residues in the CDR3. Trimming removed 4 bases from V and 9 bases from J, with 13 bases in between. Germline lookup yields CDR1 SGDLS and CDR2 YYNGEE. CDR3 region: CASSLAGGQAFF. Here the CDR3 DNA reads TGTGCCAGCAGCCTCGCCGGTGGGCAAGCTTTCTTT.

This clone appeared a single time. The CDR3: CASSLVGGYEQYF. The CDR3 nucleotides read TGTGCCAGCAGTTTGGTGGGAGGGTACGAGCAGTACTTC. The chain recombines TRBV12-3 or TRBV12-4 with TRBJ2-7; 7 bases line up with TRBD2. There are 13 residues in the CDR3. V lost 3 bases and J lost 4; bases outside the gene matches: 3.